The 10 T cell receptor beta chains reported below all come from one sample, sequenced in a study of CD8+CD57+ T cells in acquired aplastic anemia. Genomic DNA templated the TCR beta VDJ and CDR3 profiling. TCRdb re-called the reads through MiXCR, storing one row per CDR3 protein. This sample has about 150,000 distinct CDR3 sequences; roughly 54% occur once, and the top ten carry approximately 12%. CD8+CD57+ cell expansion had been shown by flow cytometry in patients chosen for sequencing. The sequencing sample was made of sorted CD4+, CD8+, or CD8+CD57+ T cells (not recorded which) from PBMCs. All receptors derive from a human donor with aplastic anemia.

This clonotype was picked up many times. This chain uses TRBV11-2 with TRBJ2-7; 8 positions match TRBD2. J was trimmed by 4 bases and V by 0 bases; bases with no gene match: 5. Germline V gives CDR1 SGHAT, CDR2 FQNNGV. The CDR3 loop spans 15 amino acids. As DNA, the CDR3 is TGTGCCAGCAGCTTAGAAAGCGGGGGTCAATACGAGCAGTACTTC. Translation gives CASSLESGGQYEQYF.

The J gene is TRBJ1-3, the V gene TRBV15, with 8 bases matching TRBD1. The germline V gene has CDR1 LNHNV and CDR2 YYDKDF (reference sequence). The J segment lost 4 bases and the V segment lost 4 bases, leaving 6 bases of the junction unmatched. CDR3 length: 15 residues. CDR3 sequence (DNA): TGTGCCACCAGCAAAGAGACAGGGGCAGGAAACACCATATATTTT. Protein: CATSKETGAGNTIYF.

The rearrangement links TRBV20-1 to TRBJ2-7, with D possibly TRBD1 on 5 matching bases. V shed 0 bases and J shed 3 bases, with 9 bases lying between them. The CDR3 consists of 13 residues. CDR1 and CDR2 (germline): DFQATT, SNEGSKA (reference sequence). The CDR3 sequence is CSARDVDIYEQYF. CDR3 DNA: TGCAGTGCTAGAGACGTGGACATCTACGAGCAGTACTTC.

This clonotype was seen only a few times. The chain couples TRBV2 to TRBJ1-1; TRBD1 is a possible D gene (5 bases). The V end was cut by 3 bases, the J end by 8 bases, with 13 bases between. This CDR3 spans 13 amino acids. Germline V gives CDR1 SNHLY, CDR2 FYNNEI. The CDR3 spells CASSEQGGTEAFF. The CDR3 bases are TGTGCCAGCAGTGAGCAGGGAGGAACCGAAGCTTTCTTT. Filled out from reference TRBV2 and TRBJ1-1, the complete variable domain reads EPEVTQTPSHQVTQMGQEVILRCVPISNHLYFYWYRQILGQKVEFLVSFYNNEISEKSEIFDDQFSVERPDGSNFTLKIRSTKLEDSAMYFCASSEQGGTEAFFGQGTRLTVV.

This rearrangement joins TRBV19 to TRBJ1-2, with D unclear. Looked up from germline, CDR1 is LNHDA and CDR2 is SQIVND (reference sequence). V was shortened by 5 bases and J by 7 bases, with 14 bases between the two germline ends. This CDR3 has 13 amino acids. The CDR3 reads CASSAWALGGYTF. The CDR3 nucleotides are TGTGCCAGTAGTGCTTGGGCCTTGGGTGGCTACACCTTC.

The rearrangement joins TRBV12-3 or TRBV12-4 to TRBJ1-2; 10 nucleotides line up with TRBD1. The CDR3 length is 13 residues. The V gene end was trimmed by 7 bases and the J gene end by 6 bases; junction bases not matched to a gene: 5. The CDR3 DNA sequence: TGTGCCAGCAACGCGGACAGGGGGAATGGCTACACCTTC. Protein product: CASNADRGNGYTF.

This sequence joins TRBV10-3 and TRBJ1-5; 7 nucleotides align to TRBD1. CDR1 ENHRY and CDR2 SYGVKD come from the germline V gene. V lost 6 bases and J lost 3; bases outside the gene matches: 5. The CDR3 length is 14 residues. The CDR3 loop is CAISTGALNQPQHF. The CDR3 bases are TGTGCCATCAGCACAGGGGCGCTCAATCAGCCCCAGCATTTT.

V gene TRBV5-6 combines with J gene TRBJ2-5, with a tentative D call TRBD2 (6 bases). The germline CDR1 and CDR2 sequences are SGHDT and YYEEEE. This CDR3 has 15 amino acids. Trimming cost V 7 bases and J 11 bases, with 27 bases left between them. CDR3 protein: CASRFGSVEPREQYF. DNA for the CDR3: TGTGCCAGCCGTTTTGGGTCTGTTGAGCCACGGGAGCAGTACTTC.

This clonotype came up once. This chain joins TRBV19 and TRBJ1-2, with TRBD1 identical over 8 bases. Germline V lookup: CDR1 LNHDA, CDR2 SQIVND (reference sequence). V lost 7 bases to trimming and J lost 5 bases; unmatched junction nucleotides: 6. The CDR3 loop spans 13 amino acids. DNA of the CDR3: TGTGCCAGTACCCGGACAGGGACGTATGGCTACACCTTC. Translated: CASTRTGTYGYTF.

The rearrangement links TRBV19 to TRBJ2-3; a possible D gene is TRBD2 (6 bases). The CDR3 has 13 residues. The germline V and J ends were trimmed by 4 bases and 10 bases, with 15 bases remaining between them. Germline values: CDR1 LNHDA, CDR2 SQIVND (reference sequence). Written as DNA, the CDR3 is TGTGCCAGTAGTACCACCGGCCCGGGGGCGCAGTATTTT. Its protein product is CASSTTGPGAQYF.